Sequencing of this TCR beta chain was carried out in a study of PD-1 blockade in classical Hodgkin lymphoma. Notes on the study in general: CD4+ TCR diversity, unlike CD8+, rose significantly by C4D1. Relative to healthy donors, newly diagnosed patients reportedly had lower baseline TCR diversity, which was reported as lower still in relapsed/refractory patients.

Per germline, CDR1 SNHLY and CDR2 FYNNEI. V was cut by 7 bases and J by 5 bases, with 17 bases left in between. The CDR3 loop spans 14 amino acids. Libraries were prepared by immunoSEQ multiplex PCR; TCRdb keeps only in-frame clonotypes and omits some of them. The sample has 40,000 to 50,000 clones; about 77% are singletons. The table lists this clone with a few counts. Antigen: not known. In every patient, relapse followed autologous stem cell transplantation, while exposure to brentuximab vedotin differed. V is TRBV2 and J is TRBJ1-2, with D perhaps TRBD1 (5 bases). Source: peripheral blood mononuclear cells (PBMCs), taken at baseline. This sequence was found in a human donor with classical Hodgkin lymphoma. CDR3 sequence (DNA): TGTGCCAGCAAATCCCGTGGGACCCCTTATGGCTACACCTTC. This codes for CASKSRGTPYGYTF.